This entry features one T cell receptor beta chain sequence. What it binds is not known. This PCR relied on a set of 60 Vbeta primers and 13 Jbeta primers. The data were produced by immunoSEQ multiplex PCR, yet TCRdb's version contains in-frame clones alone and is incomplete. The table has nearly 300,000 clones, around 86% seen once. The data were obtained in a study of cytomegalovirus exposure and HLA in healthy donors. Study summary: Unique TCRs from HLA-typed donors, 85 million to 100 million of them, were held in an early data release.

V was pared by 4 bases and J by 8 bases, with 10 bases of the junction left unmatched. The germline gives CDR1 SEHNR, CDR2 FQNEAQ (reference sequence). This CDR3 has 17 amino acids. Study findings and constraints: Across all donors, roughly uniform sequencing depth was an assumption of the presence/absence analyses. Some V segments, TRBV6-2 and TRBV6-3 among them, were indistinguishable and were therefore excluded. With further analysis later on, most CMV-associated TCR beta chains appeared HLA-restricted.

The material sequenced was PBMCs. This chain joins TRBV7-9 and TRBJ2-1, with 14 bases matching TRBD2. The receptor was isolated from a man between 35 and 55 years old in good health and CMV-seropositive. CDR3 region: CASSSPGLAGVHDEQFF. The DNA for the CDR3 is TGTGCCAGCAGCTCACCGGGACTAGCGGGAGTTCATGATGAGCAGTTCTTC. Using reference TRBV7-9 and TRBJ2-1 for the parts outside the CDR3, the full variable domain is DTGVSQNPRHKITKRGQNVTFRCDPISEHNRLYWYRQTLGQGPEFLTYFQNEAQLEKSRLLSDRFSAERPKGSFSTLEIQRTEQGDSAMYLCASSSPGLAGVHDEQFFGPGTRLTVL.